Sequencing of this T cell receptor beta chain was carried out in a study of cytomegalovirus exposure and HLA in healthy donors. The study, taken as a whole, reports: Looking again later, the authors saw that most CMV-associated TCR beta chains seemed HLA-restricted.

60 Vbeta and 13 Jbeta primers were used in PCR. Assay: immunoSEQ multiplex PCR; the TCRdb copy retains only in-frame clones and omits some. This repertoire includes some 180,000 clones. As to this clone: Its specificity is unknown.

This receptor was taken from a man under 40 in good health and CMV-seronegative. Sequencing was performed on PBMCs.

The CDR3 region is CASHRTSGSVNTGELFF. CDR3 sequence (DNA): TGCGCCAGTCACCGGACTAGCGGGAGCGTGAACACCGGGGAGCTGTTTTTT. The chain links TRBV5-1 to TRBJ2-2, with TRBD2 matching over 13 bases. The CDR3 spans 17 residues. Trimming took 8 bases from V and 1 from J; bases not matched to a gene: 8. Germline V gene data show CDR1 as SGHRS and CDR2 as YFSETQ.